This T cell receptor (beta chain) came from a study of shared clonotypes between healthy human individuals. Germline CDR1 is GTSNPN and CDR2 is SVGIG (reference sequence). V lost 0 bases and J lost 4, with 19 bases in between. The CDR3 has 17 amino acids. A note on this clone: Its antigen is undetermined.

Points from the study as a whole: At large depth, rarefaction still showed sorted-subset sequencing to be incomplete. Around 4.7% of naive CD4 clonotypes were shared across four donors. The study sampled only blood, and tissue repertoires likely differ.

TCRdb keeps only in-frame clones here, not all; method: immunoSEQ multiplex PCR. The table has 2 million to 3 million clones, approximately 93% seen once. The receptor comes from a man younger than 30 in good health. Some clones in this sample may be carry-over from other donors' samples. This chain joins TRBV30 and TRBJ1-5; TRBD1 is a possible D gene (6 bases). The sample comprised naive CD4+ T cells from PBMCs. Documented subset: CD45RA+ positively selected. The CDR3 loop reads CAWSVRGDRTSNQPQHF. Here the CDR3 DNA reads TGTGCCTGGAGTGTAAGGGGAGACAGGACGAGTAATCAGCCCCAGCATTTT. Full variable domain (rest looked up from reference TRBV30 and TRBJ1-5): SQTIHQWPATLVQPVGSPLSLECTVEGTSNPNLYWYRQAAGRGLQLLFYSVGIGQISSEVPQNLSASRPQDRQFILSSKKLLLSDSGFYLCAWSVRGDRTSNQPQHFGDGTRLSIL.